A single sample is the source of the 16 T cell receptor beta chains below, sequenced in a study of T cell repertoires in cytomegalovirus infection. TCRdb independently ran MiXCR on the reads; one entry per CDR3 protein. The sample has roughly 310,000 distinct CDR3 sequences, 15% to 20% seen once. The sample comprised PBMCs. All receptors derive from a human donor in good health (CMV status not recorded). Some clones in this sample may be carry-over from other donors' samples.

V is TRBV11-2 and J is TRBJ2-5; the D gene is possibly TRBD2 (6 bases). V dropped 2 bases and J dropped 4 bases, with 11 bases sitting between them. Per germline, CDR1 SGHAT and CDR2 FQNNGV. The CDR3 spans 14 residues. In nucleotides, the CDR3 is TGTGCCAGCAGCTTACGAGACGGGGGAGAGACCCAGTACTTC. This gives the protein CASSLRDGGETQYF.

Many counts were recorded for this clonotype. This chain joins TRBV7-9 and TRBJ2-2; TRBD2 is a possible D gene (5 bases). CDR3 length: 15 amino acids. From germline, CDR1 is SEHNR and CDR2 FQNEAQ (reference sequence). V lost 5 bases and J 3 bases, leaving 13 bases between the germline ends. The CDR3 spells CASSLPGSHTGELFF. DNA for the CDR3: TGTGCCAGCAGCCTCCCGGGATCTCACACCGGGGAGCTGTTTTTT.

This clonotype was counted a few times. CDR3 DNA: TGTGCCAGCAGACCAACAGGAGGGATCCCAAACACCGGGGAGCTGTTTTTT. Its translation is CASRPTGGIPNTGELFF. V is TRBV7-9 and J is TRBJ2-2, with D possibly TRBD2 on 6 matching bases. Germline V gene data show CDR1 as SEHNR and CDR2 as FQNEAQ (reference sequence). This CDR3 has 17 amino acids. Between the trimmed V and J ends, which lost 6 bases and 2 bases, there was a span of 19 bases.

The chain uses TRBV3-1 and TRBJ1-5; D gene uncertain. This CDR3 has 13 amino acids. V was clipped by 6 bases and J by 3 bases, with 9 bases between them. Germline V lookup: CDR1 LGHDT, CDR2 YNNKEL (reference sequence). CDR3 loop: CASRESANQPQHF. CDR3 DNA: TGTGCCAGCAGGGAAAGTGCCAATCAGCCCCAGCATTTT. Based on the CDR3 plus reference TRBV3-1 and TRBJ1-5, the full variable domain is DTAVSQTPKYLVTQMGNDKSIKCEQNLGHDTMYWYKQDSKKFLKIMFSYNNKELIINETVPNRFSPKSPDKAHLNLHINSLELGDSAVYFCASRESANQPQHFGDGTRLSIL.

V is TRBV6-1 and J is TRBJ1-5; TRBD1 matches 7 bases. This CDR3 is built from 16 residues. Germline V lookup: CDR1 MNHNS, CDR2 SASEGT. Trimming took 3 bases from V and 0 from J; bases not matched to a gene: 5. The CDR3 is CASSERGTDSNQPQHF. The CDR3 DNA is TGTGCCAGCAGTGAGCGTGGGACAGATAGCAATCAGCCCCAGCATTTT.

This clonotype was seen more than once but under ten times. The rearrangement links TRBV6-5 to TRBJ1-6; no clear D. The V end was cut by 6 bases, the J end by 7 bases, with 10 bases between. This CDR3 contains 13 residues. In germline, CDR1 is MNHEY, CDR2 SVGAGI. CDR3 sequence: CASSHGQNSPLHF. The CDR3 nucleotides are TGTGCCAGCAGCCACGGGCAGAATTCACCCCTCCACTTT.

This clonotype was found many times. The chain carries TRBV7-2 and TRBJ2-2; 9 bases align to TRBD2. The germline V gene has CDR1 SGHTA and CDR2 FQGNSA. This CDR3 has 17 amino acids. The junction had 8 bases not matched to a gene; V was cut back by 1 base and J by 5 bases. The CDR3 DNA follows: TGTGCCAGCAGCTTAGATTGGCGGGGGGGCGAAACCGGGGAGCTGTTTTTT. This codes for CASSLDWRGGETGELFF. Full variable domain (remainder filled in from reference TRBV7-2 and TRBJ2-2): GAGVSQSPSNKVTEKGKDVELRCDPISGHTALYWYRQSLGQGLEFLIYFQGNSAPDKSGLPSDRFSAERTGGSVSTLTIQRTQQEDSAVYLCASSLDWRGGETGELFFGEGSRLTVL.

The sample holds a few counts of this clonotype. This chain's CDR3 is CASSQDWSSGGVTADTQYF. In DNA, the CDR3 is TGCGCCAGCAGCCAAGATTGGTCTAGCGGGGGAGTAACTGCAGATACGCAGTATTTT. The genes are TRBV4-3 and TRBJ2-3, with TRBD2 matching over 10 bases. Germline values: CDR1 LGHNA, CDR2 YSLEER. With 0 bases clipped from V and 4 bases from J, the junction kept 13 bases outside the gene matches. There are 19 residues in the CDR3.

This clonotype has a count of ten or more. The chain combines TRBV7-9 with TRBJ2-1, with TRBD2 identical over 11 bases. The CDR3 has 17 residues. CDR1 is SEHNR, CDR2 FQNEAQ, per germline (reference sequence). Losses at the gene ends were 5 bases for V and 3 bases for J; bases not matched to a gene: 9. CDR3 nucleotide sequence: TGTGCCAGCAGCCCACCCGGGACTAGCGGATTCTACAATGAGCAGTTCTTC. Its protein is CASSPPGTSGFYNEQFF. The variable domain in full, with the rest retrieved from reference TRBV7-9 and TRBJ2-1, is DTGVSQNPRHKITKRGQNVTFRCDPISEHNRLYWYRQTLGQGPEFLTYFQNEAQLEKSRLLSDRFSAERPKGSFSTLEIQRTEQGDSAMYLCASSPPGTSGFYNEQFFGPGTRLTVL.

The table lists this clonotype with a few counts. The chain uses TRBV20-1 and TRBJ2-2; no firm D call. CDR1 and CDR2 from the germline V gene are DFQATT and SNEGSKA (reference sequence). The CDR3 contains 14 residues. Trimming left V 2 bases short and J 6 bases short, with 13 bases between. CDR3 nucleotides: TGCAGTGCTAGAAGGGCTACCACCGCCGGGGAGCTGTTTTTT. As protein: CSARRATTAGELFF.

The chain employs TRBV19 and TRBJ2-3, with D possibly being TRBD2 (6 bases). Germline lookup yields CDR1 LNHDA and CDR2 SQIVND (reference sequence). The CDR3 extends over 14 amino acids. Trimming left V 4 bases short and J 4 bases short, with 12 bases between. The CDR3 nucleotides are TGTGCCAGTAGTAGATCCGGGACTGCAGATACGCAGTATTTT. Encoded protein: CASSRSGTADTQYF.

The rearrangement uses TRBV20-1 and TRBJ1-2, with 7 bases aligning to TRBD1. Germline values: CDR1 DFQATT, CDR2 SNEGSKA (reference sequence). Germline trimming cut 6 bases from V and 4 bases from J; bases unmatched to any gene: 11. The CDR3 loop spans 14 amino acids. The CDR3 sequence: CSAEITGDFYGYTF. In nucleotides, the CDR3 is TGCAGTGCGGAGATTACAGGGGACTTCTATGGCTACACCTTC.

As to this clonotype: Germline and junction disagree at one end, which may indicate a read error. This rearrangement joins TRBV6-8 to TRBJ1-1; tentatively, D is TRBD1 (5 bases). Germline-derived CDR1 and CDR2 are MNHGY and SAAAGT. This CDR3 spans 13 amino acids. The CDR3 region is CVSTRQGNTEAFF. The CDR3 region has the DNA TGTGTCAGCACACGCCAGGGGAACACTGAAGCTTTCTTT.

V gene TRBV7-2 combines with J gene TRBJ2-2; D is unresolved. V was pared by 5 bases and J by 0 bases, with 7 bases between. CDR1 and CDR2 from the germline V gene are SGHTA and FQGNSA. CDR3 length: 14 amino acids. The CDR3 DNA reads TGTGCCAGCAGCCCTATAGCGAACACCGGGGAGCTGTTTTTT. Translation gives CASSPIANTGELFF.

The chain carries TRBV28 and TRBJ1-1; 7 nucleotides agree with TRBD1. This CDR3 comprises 15 residues. V lost 2 bases and J lost 5; bases outside the gene matches: 8. The germline V gene has CDR1 MDHEN and CDR2 SYDVKM. CDR3 sequence reads: CASSLAATGRTEAFF. CDR3 coding DNA: TGTGCCAGCAGTTTAGCGGCGACAGGGAGGACTGAAGCTTTCTTT. The full variable domain, rest sourced from reference TRBV28 and TRBJ1-1, is DVKVTQSSRYLVKRTGEKVFLECVQDMDHENMFWYRQDPGLGLRLIYFSYDVKMKEKGDIPEGYSVSREKKERFSLILESASTNQTSMYLCASSLAATGRTEAFFGQGTRLTVV.

This clonotype occurred many times. The chain links TRBV7-2 to TRBJ1-4, with D possibly being TRBD1 (6 bases). CDR1 and CDR2 from the germline V gene are SGHTA and FQGNSA. V lost 4 bases and J lost 0, with 9 bases in between. This CDR3 is 15 amino acids long. The CDR3 reads CASSWGPATNEKLFF. DNA for the CDR3: TGTGCCAGCAGCTGGGGGCCCGCAACTAATGAAAAACTGTTTTTT.